A selection of T cell receptor beta chains follows, all from one sample in a study of shared clonotypes between healthy human individuals. Method: immunoSEQ multiplex PCR; TCRdb's copy keeps in-frame clones and lacks some. The repertoire includes a few hundred thousand clones, 95% of them detected once, and about 0.11% sits in the top ten. Input material: naive CD8+ T cells sorted from blood. The source is a woman aged 25 to 39 in good health. Each CDR3 is given with its conserved first and last residue. D genes are given only for firm matches. The size of a clone is reported for some rows only, either as once, few or many, or as a class for expanded clones.

>.|TRBJ2-7|TRBV5-1|once
TGCGCCAGCAGCCCCAGCCCCAGTCGGGGTTACGTAGTGAGGGAGCAGTACTTC
CASSPSPSRGYVVREQYF
>TRBD1|TRBJ2-7|TRBV28|.
TGTGCCAGCAGCTGGACAGGGAACGAGCAGTACTTC
CASSWTGNEQYF
>.|TRBJ1-4|TRBV28|.
TGTGCCAGCAGTTTATTCCAGGCAACTAATGAAAAACTGTTTTTT
CASSLFQATNEKLFF
>.|TRBJ2-7|TRBV6-5|.
TGTGCCAGCAGTTACTCTGGCTTTAGCTCCTACGAGCAGTACTTC
CASSYSGFSSYEQYF
>.|TRBJ2-7|TRBV27|.
TGTGCCAGCAGTTTATCGGCGGGTTGGCGCGAGCAGTACTTC
CASSLSAGWREQYF
>TRBD2|TRBJ2-7|TRBV4-1|once
TGCGCCAGCAGCCCAGGACTAGCGGGAGGATACGAGCAGTACTTC
CASSPGLAGGYEQYF
>.|TRBJ1-2|TRBV7-9|.
TGTGCCAGCAGCCCCCCCGATGGCGGTGGCTACACCTTC
CASSPPDGGGYTF
>.|TRBJ1-4|TRBV25-1|.
TGTGCCAGCAGTGACGATATATTGGGGAATTTGAATGAAAAACTGTTTTTT
CASSDDILGNLNEKLFF
>.|TRBJ2-5|TRBV5-3|.
TGTGCCAGAAGCTGGAACCCGGGACCCTGGCAAGAGACCCAGTACTTC
CARSWNPGPWQETQYF
>.|TRBJ1-1|TRBV11-3|.
TGTGCCAGCAGCCCAACATGGAACACTGAAGCTTTCTTT
CASSPTWNTEAFF
>TRBD2|TRBJ2-7|TRBV18|.
TGTGCCAGCTCACCGGGGCGGGAGAAGGGATTCCACGAGCAGTACTTC
CASSPGREKGFHEQYF
>.|TRBJ2-2|TRBV5-5|.
TGTGCCAGCAGCGTACATTATACCGGGGAGCTGTTTTTT
CASSVHYTGELFF
>.|TRBJ1-2|TRBV5-6|.
TGTGCCAGCAGCTTGACAGGAGATGTCTATGGCTACACCTTC
CASSLTGDVYGYTF
>.|TRBJ1-1|TRBV2|.
TGTGCCAGCGCCGGCCTTCTTGGCACTGAAGCTTTCTTT
CASAGLLGTEAFF
>.|TRBJ2-3|TRBV28|.
TGTGCCAGCAGCTCCCCTAGCGTAAGCACAGATACGCAGTATTTT
CASSSPSVSTDTQYF
>.|TRBJ1-4|TRBV19|.
TGTGCCAGTAGTATAGGGGAAAAACTGTTTTTT
CASSIGEKLFF
>TRBD2|TRBJ2-7|TRBV7-6|.
TGTGCCAGCAGCTTAGGGACTAGCGGAAGCTACGAGCAGTACTTC
CASSLGTSGSYEQYF
>.|TRBJ2-5|TRBV5-6|once
TGTGCCAGCAGCTTGGGAGGGGGATACGAGACCCAGTACTTC
CASSLGGGYETQYF
>.|TRBJ2-7|TRBV7-9|.
TGTGCCAGCAGCTTTGGAGGGGGAGCCTACGAGCAGTACTTC
CASSFGGGAYEQYF
>.|TRBJ2-2|TRBV9|.
TGTGCCAGCAGCGTAGGTAGGGTCTCCGGGGAGCTGTTTTTT
CASSVGRVSGELFF
>.|TRBJ2-1|TRBV28|.
TGTGCCAGCAGTGAGTGGGGCGGCGGAAGTGAGCAGTTCTTC
CASSEWGGGSEQFF
>TRBD1|TRBJ1-4|TRBV2|.
TGTGCCAGCAGAGGACCGACAGGGATATATGAAAAACTGTTTTTT
CASRGPTGIYEKLFF
>.|TRBJ1-5|TRBV6-7|.
TGTGCCAGCAGTCTCCAGGTCGGGACCAATCAGCCCCAGCATTTT
CASSLQVGTNQPQHF
>.|TRBJ1-1|TRBV14|.
TGTGCCAGCAGCCAAGTTTCGGGGTACACTGAAGCTTTCTTT
CASSQVSGYTEAFF
>.|TRBJ2-3|TRBV9|.
TGTGCCAGCAGCGTAGAGCCACGGACTCATGTGGCAGATACGCAGTATTTT
CASSVEPRTHVADTQYF
>TRBD1|TRBJ2-7|TRBV27|few
TGTGCCAGCAGTCCCGGGACAGGGCACGAGCAGTACTTC
CASSPGTGHEQYF
>.|TRBJ2-7|TRBV19|.
TGTGCCAGTAGTACCGGACCCTCCTACGAGCAGTACTTC
CASSTGPSYEQYF
>TRBD1|TRBJ1-2|TRBV5-8|.
TGTGCCAGCAGCTTGGATGGGGGACAGGGGGCGCGAGGCTACACCTTC
CASSLDGGQGARGYTF
>.|TRBJ1-2|TRBV7-9|.
TGTGCCAGCAGCTTAGAACGGAACTATGGCTACACCTTC
CASSLERNYGYTF
>TRBD2|TRBJ2-1|TRBV27|.
TGTGCCAGCAGTTACGGGACTAGCCCCCCTAATGAGCAGTTCTTC
CASSYGTSPPNEQFF
>.|TRBJ2-1|TRBV28|.
TGTGCCAGCAGTCCCCAAGGGACTCTCTACAATGAGCAGTTCTTC
CASSPQGTLYNEQFF
>TRBD1|TRBJ2-1|TRBV5-6|.
TGTGCCAGCAGCCCCGACAGGGACTACAATGAGCAGTTCTTC
CASSPDRDYNEQFF
>.|TRBJ2-2|TRBV2|.
TGTGCCAGCAGTGAAGTTGGAGCGCGGAACACCGGGGAGCTGTTTTTT
CASSEVGARNTGELFF
>.|TRBJ2-1|TRBV4-1|.
TGCGCCAGCAGCCAAGATCTCCCTAGCAACGAGCAGTTCTTC
CASSQDLPSNEQFF
>TRBD1|TRBJ2-7|TRBV4-1|.
TGCGCCAGCAGCCAAGCAGACAGGGGATACGAGCAGTACTTC
CASSQADRGYEQYF
>TRBD1|TRBJ2-6|TRBV2|.
TGTGCCAGCAGTGTCCCCCGGACAGGGGTCCTCTCTGGGGCCAACGTCCTGACTTTC
CASSVPRTGVLSGANVLTF
>.|TRBJ2-7|TRBV6-6|.
TGTGCCAGCAGTAACGGGTCCAGGGCCTACGAGCAGTACTTC
CASSNGSRAYEQYF
>.|TRBJ2-1|TRBV18|.
TGTGCCAGCGTGGACGGGATCTATGAGCAGTTCTTC
CASVDGIYEQFF
>TRBD2|TRBJ2-1|TRBV19|.
TGTGCCAGTAGTCCTCCTCCGGGAGGTTTATACAGTGAGCAGTTCTTC
CASSPPPGGLYSEQFF
>TRBD1|TRBJ2-7|TRBV30|.
TGTGCCTGGAGACAGGGGACCTACGAGCAGTACTTC
CAWRQGTYEQYF
>.|TRBJ2-3|TRBV4-1|.
TGCGCCAGCAGCTGGAGGAACGAAGACACAGATACGCAGTATTTT
CASSWRNEDTDTQYF
>.|TRBJ1-4|TRBV27|.
TGTGCCAGCAGTTTATCGTTGGGGACCCGTAATGAAAAACTGTTTTTT
CASSLSLGTRNEKLFF
>TRBD1|TRBJ2-7|TRBV7-9|.
TGTGCCAGCAGCGCCGAGGACAGGGTCCACGAGCAGTACTTC
CASSAEDRVHEQYF
>.|TRBJ1-1|TRBV5-8|.
TGTGCCAGCAGCCCGGCCTGGGCTGAAGCTTTCTTT
CASSPAWAEAFF
>.|TRBJ2-5|TRBV29-1|.
TGCAGCGTTGAACAGGGGGCGGGGGAGCAGTACTTC
CSVEQGAGEQYF
>.|TRBJ1-2|TRBV19|once
TGTGCCAGTAGTATAGCATATGGCTACACCTTC
CASSIAYGYTF
>.|TRBJ2-1|TRBV6-5|.
TGTGCCACCCTCACGGGGAATGAGCAGTTCTTC
CATLTGNEQFF
>TRBD2|TRBJ2-1|TRBV5-6|.
TGTGCCAGCAGCTTATTACTAGCGGGAGAGGCCTCCTACAATGAGCAGTTCTTC
CASSLLLAGEASYNEQFF
>TRBD1|TRBJ2-1|TRBV14|.
TGTGCCAGCAGCTCCAGCACCGGGACAGGGGGCTATGAGCAGTTCTTC
CASSSSTGTGGYEQFF
>.|TRBJ2-7|TRBV4-1|.
TGCGCCAGCAGCCAAGATTCCCGGACTGAGGTCTACGAGCAGTACTTC
CASSQDSRTEVYEQYF